The clone carrying this TCR beta chain has at least ten counts. The investigators amplified TCR beta CDR3 regions from RNA transcripts. A set of HTBI primers served as the primers for a first-round RT-PCR of the TCR CDR3. From the multiplex PCR reads, TCRdb called clonotypes with MiXCR, one entry per CDR3 protein. The data show approximately 610,000 distinct CDR3 sequences, with approximately 16% seen just once and 15% to 20% held by the top ten. Germline values: CDR1 MNHEY, CDR2 SVGAGI. V gave up 2 bases and J gave up 8 bases, with 9 bases separating them. The length of the CDR3 is 12 residues. This sample was taken from a study of T cells in Graves' hyperthyroidism and ophthalmopathy.

Sample: blood. The clonotype originates from a woman aged 18-30 years with Graves' hyperthyroidism. This chain joins TRBV6-5 and TRBJ1-2; D gene ambiguous. The CDR3 here is CASSYRNGGYTF. The CDR3 DNA sequence: TGTGCCAGCAGTTACCGGAACGGCGGCTACACCTTC.